The present T cell receptor beta chain was sequenced within a study of identical twins. General study results and limits: Carriage of fewer insertions was seen in abundant cord blood beta clonotypes, whereas memory repertoires showed none.

This clonotype has more than one count but fewer than ten. Its cognate antigen is unknown. The donor group consisted entirely of healthy Caucasians. This CDR3 region has 16 residues. Per the germline V gene, CDR1 is MNHEY and CDR2 is SMNVEV (reference sequence). After removal of 5 bases from V and 3 bases from J, the junction contained 8 bases not matched to a gene. cDNA carried unique molecular identifiers, and a universal primer site was added by template switching. Each CDR3 protein is one row after TCRdb ran MiXCR on the 5' RACE reads. This sample yields 500,000 to 700,000 distinct CDR3 sequences, of which less than 9% are seen a single time; roughly 1.6% belongs to the top ten. This same sample was also part of a study on yellow fever vaccine responses in identical twins.

The sequencing sample was made of PBMCs. This TCR was recovered from a woman between 18 and 30 years old in good health. The chain couples TRBV27 to TRBJ2-7, with 12 bases matching TRBD2. The CDR3 sequence is CASSPLTSGGGYEQYF. The CDR3 DNA follows: TGTGCCAGCAGTCCGCTGACTAGCGGGGGAGGCTACGAGCAGTACTTC.